The TCR beta chain described here comes from a study of beta chain features in type 1 diabetes. Overall study: Researchers looked at roughly 100,000,000 sorted cells across all samples.

In germline, CDR1 is ENHRY, CDR2 SYGVKD. This CDR3 region has 13 residues. V was shortened by 7 bases and J by 2 bases, with 11 bases between the two germline ends. The authors reverse transcribed all of the isolated RNA, so sequencing captured expressed TCRB transcripts. The assay was immunoSEQ multiplex PCR, and TCRdb's table has in-frame clones only and misses some. Of approximately 730,000 clones in the sample, roughly 13% were seen once. General study points: Comparison showed that naive, central memory and Treg TCRB repertoires appeared more similar among patients than among healthy donors. Moderate but significant shortening of TCRB CDR3s was recorded in all four CD4+ subsets from Type 1 diabetes patients.

This clone was counted a few times. Antigen unknown. This chain joins TRBV10-3 and TRBJ2-5; possibly TRBD1 for D (6 bases). The receptor was isolated from a man in his late teens or twenties with type 1 diabetes. The sequenced sample consisted of naive CD4+ T cells from blood. CDR3 coding DNA: TGTGCCATCATGGACAGCGTACAAGAGACCCAGTACTTC. Residues: CAIMDSVQETQYF.